The entry that follows covers one T cell receptor (beta chain) sequence. The antigen remains undetermined. Measured with immunoSEQ multiplex PCR; TCRdb has only the in-frame clones, and not every one. Of tens of thousands of clones in the sample, around 90% were seen once. These data originate in a study of graft-versus-host responses after intestinal transplantation. CDR3 length equals 14 residues. Trimming removed 5 bases from V and 0 bases from J, with 8 bases in between. From germline, CDR1 is MNHEY and CDR2 SMNVEV (reference sequence). Study-wide results and limits: The authors found GvH clones in recipient marrow, some appearing first in ileum or blood.

The chain uses TRBV27 and TRBJ1-5; D is undetermined. The source is a human patient who received an intestinal transplant, so some T cells may come from the graft donor. Source: bone marrow, taken approximately 700 days after intestinal transplantation. Here the CDR3 DNA reads TGTGCCAGCAGTCGGGGAGATAGCAATCAGCCCCAGCATTTT. Its translation: CASSRGDSNQPQHF.